Below are 28 T cell receptor beta chains sequenced from a single sample in a study of blood T cells in healthy people across ages. With a J-beta primer mix and a sample-barcoded 5' primer, a second PCR ran 7 to 11 cycles. Each CDR3 protein is one row after TCRdb ran MiXCR on the 5' RACE reads. Here the sample spans roughly 680,000 distinct CDR3 sequences, around 50% being singletons. Sequencing was performed on blood. These receptors were collected from an elderly woman in good health.

This chain connects TRBV30 to TRBJ2-3, with D tentatively TRBD2 (6 bases). CDR3 length equals 16 residues. Trimming stripped 0 bases from V and 3 bases from J, with 16 bases between. Germline lookup yields CDR1 GTSNPN and CDR2 SVGIG (reference sequence). The chain's CDR3 is CAWSVRLGAGTDTQYF. CDR3 DNA: TGTGCCTGGAGTGTACGCCTCGGGGCGGGAACAGATACGCAGTATTTT.

Remarks on this clonotype: The junction does not match germline at one end; this may be a read error. J is TRBJ2-1 and V is TRBV20-1; the match to TRBD2 covers 9 bases. The J call may be faulty, since TRBJ2-7 better matches the DNA end. Per the germline V gene, CDR1 is DFQATT and CDR2 is SNEGSKA (reference sequence). The CDR3 totals 15 residues. DNA of the CDR3: TGCAGTACTAGAGATCATAGCGGGGGCTACAATGAGCAGTACTTC. This translates into CSTRDHSGGYNEQYF.

The chain links TRBV11-1 to TRBJ2-3; 7 bases match TRBD1. The CDR3 covers 15 residues. Germline V gene sequence: CDR1 SGHAT, CDR2 FQDESV (reference sequence). V lost 5 bases, J lost 2 bases, and 7 bases stayed unmatched. CDR3 protein: CASSDRDSYTDTQYF. The DNA of the CDR3 is TGTGCCAGCAGCGACCGGGACAGCTACACAGATACGCAGTATTTT.

Many counts were recorded for this clonotype. V and J are TRBV7-9 and TRBJ2-1, with D maybe TRBD1 (6 bases). Germline loops: CDR1 SEHNR, CDR2 FQNEAQ (reference sequence). CDR3 size: 15 residues. V lost 5 bases, J lost 2 bases, and 13 bases lay in between. CDR3 sequence reads: CASSIQGITYNEQFF. For the CDR3, the DNA is TGTGCCAGCAGCATTCAGGGGATAACCTACAATGAGCAGTTCTTC.

As for this clonotype: A much larger clone differs by one base, so this may be a read error. This rearrangement joins TRBV2 to TRBJ2-1; D is uncertain. Germline-derived CDR1 and CDR2 are SNHLY and FYNNEI. Trimming cost V 7 bases and J 9 bases, with 7 bases left between them. This CDR3 spans 10 amino acids. In DNA form, the CDR3 reads TGTGCCAGCATCTCCCTTGAGCAGTTCTTC. Translation: CASISLEQFF.

This clonotype was detected only a few times. The V and J genes are TRBV7-2 and TRBJ1-1; 7 nucleotides match TRBD1. CDR3 length equals 17 residues. From germline, CDR1 is SGHTA and CDR2 FQGNSA. The V segment lost 4 bases and the J segment 4 bases; nucleotides outside the gene matches: 15. The CDR3 loop is CASSWGQSLRGGTEAFF. DNA of the CDR3: TGTGCCAGCAGCTGGGGACAGTCGTTGCGAGGTGGCACTGAAGCTTTCTTT.

In the case of this clonotype: This may stem from a read error, because a much larger clone lies one nucleotide away. The DNA for the CDR3 is TGTGCCAGCAGTTGCTCGAATAGGATGTATGAGCAGTACTTC. Amino acid sequence: CASSCSNRMYEQYF. The chain couples TRBV6-5 to TRBJ2-7; D unresolved. V gave up 4 bases and J gave up 7 bases, with 17 bases separating them. Per the germline V gene, CDR1 is MNHEY and CDR2 is SVGAGI. This CDR3 region has 14 residues.

This rearrangement joins TRBV7-2 to TRBJ1-4, with D uncertain. Between the trimmed V and J ends, which lost 1 base and 10 bases, there was a span of 4 bases. Germline CDR1 and CDR2: SGHTA and FQGNSA. This CDR3 is built from 11 residues. This chain's CDR3 is CASSLVGKLFF. CDR3 bases: TGTGCCAGCAGCTTAGTGGGAAAACTGTTTTTT. The variable domain in full, with the rest retrieved from reference TRBV7-2 and TRBJ1-4, is GAGVSQSPSNKVTEKGKDVELRCDPISGHTALYWYRQSLGQGLEFLIYFQGNSAPDKSGLPSDRFSAERTGGSVSTLTIQRTQQEDSAVYLCASSLVGKLFFGSGTQLSVL.

V and J are TRBV7-9 and TRBJ2-1; weak D call: TRBD2 (5 bases). CDR1 is SEHNR and CDR2 is FQNEAQ in the germline V gene (reference sequence). V lost 1 base and J lost 6, with 16 bases in between. The CDR3 is 16 residues long. CDR3 sequence: CASSLEAAPGTNEQFF. Written as DNA, the CDR3 is TGTGCCAGCAGCTTAGAGGCCGCGCCGGGAACCAATGAGCAGTTCTTC.

This clonotype has only a few counts. The chain links TRBV3-1 to TRBJ2-2; TRBD2 matches at 9 bases. This CDR3 is 15 amino acids long. Per the germline V gene, CDR1 is LGHDT and CDR2 is YNNKEL (reference sequence). J gave up 7 bases and V 4 bases, and 7 bases lay outside the gene matches. CDR3 sequence: CASSLSGSANGELFF. CDR3 coding DNA: TGTGCCAGCAGCCTTAGCGGGAGTGCGAACGGGGAGCTGTTTTTT.

The chain joins TRBV15 to TRBJ2-1; tentative D call: TRBD2 (6 bases). The J call may be faulty, since TRBJ2-7 better matches the DNA end. The CDR3 has 18 amino acids. Germline loops: CDR1 LNHNV, CDR2 YYDKDF (reference sequence). For the CDR3, the DNA is TGTGCCACCAGCAGAGATCGATCGGGAGCGACGGTCTATAATGAGCAGTACTTC. This encodes CATSRDRSGATVYNEQYF.

The chain uses TRBV20-1 and TRBJ2-5; tentatively, D is TRBD2 (6 bases). The J call may not be correct, given that the DNA end is closer to TRBJ2-7. The CDR3 has 17 amino acids. The germline V gene has CDR1 DFQATT and CDR2 SNEGSKA (reference sequence). This chain's CDR3 is CSARKVMGGTWVDEQYF. The DNA for the CDR3 is TGCAGTGCTAGAAAGGTCATGGGGGGAACGTGGGTCGACGAGCAGTACTTC.

This chain joins TRBV11-2 and TRBJ2-3; TRBD2 matches 8 bases. Germline V gene sequence: CDR1 SGHAT, CDR2 FQNNGV. This CDR3 is built from 16 residues. J was trimmed by 14 bases and V by 2 bases; bases with no gene match: 18. The DNA of the CDR3 is TGTGCCAGCAGCTTATATCCGGGGGGGAGTACCAGATACGCGTATTTT. Translating gives CASSLYPGGSTRYAYF.

This clonotype turned up a few times. The chain has TRBV7-2 and TRBJ2-3; 9 bases agree with TRBD1. This CDR3 spans 15 amino acids. With 3 bases clipped from V and 4 bases from J, the junction kept 5 bases outside the gene matches. The germline gives CDR1 SGHTA, CDR2 FQGNSA. The CDR3 DNA reads as TGTGCCAGCAGCTTCTTGACAGGGGGAGCAGATACGCAGTATTTT. Protein: CASSFLTGGADTQYF.

J is TRBJ2-6 and V is TRBV29-1; D remains unclear. This CDR3 comprises 14 residues. Germline-derived CDR1 and CDR2 are SQVTM and ANQGSEA. V was shortened by 4 bases and J by 0 bases, with 7 bases between the two germline ends. The CDR3 sequence is CSVGASSGANVLTF. The DNA of the CDR3 is TGCAGCGTTGGGGCCAGCTCTGGGGCCAACGTCCTGACTTTC.

In this sample, this clonotype turned up a few times. A much larger clone lies one base from this, so it may be a read error. The chain recombines TRBV12-3 or TRBV12-4 with TRBJ2-5, with no clear D. V was clipped by 5 bases and J by 4 bases, with 14 bases between them. This CDR3 spans 14 amino acids. For the CDR3, the DNA is TGTGCCAGCAGTGTATTGGTATTACGAGAGACCCAGTACTTC. It encodes CASSVLVLRETQYF.

The CDR3 protein is CASGRPGLKYEQYF. The CDR3 DNA reads as TGTGCCAGCGGACGACCGGGACTAAAATACGAGCAGTACTTC. This chain uses TRBV2 with TRBJ2-7, with TRBD2 matching over 7 bases. Germline CDR1 SNHLY, CDR2 FYNNEI. The CDR3 has 14 residues. The trim removed 8 bases at V and 4 bases at J, leaving 11 bases unmatched. The variable domain in full, with the rest retrieved from reference TRBV2 and TRBJ2-7, is EPEVTQTPSHQVTQMGQEVILRCVPISNHLYFYWYRQILGQKVEFLVSFYNNEISEKSEIFDDQFSVERPDGSNFTLKIRSTKLEDSAMYFCASGRPGLKYEQYFGPGTRLTVT.

This chain links TRBV20-1 with TRBJ1-1; 7 nucleotides match TRBD1. Germline V gives CDR1 DFQATT, CDR2 SNEGSKA (reference sequence). The CDR3 is 13 residues long. The V gene end was trimmed by 5 bases and the J gene end by 8 bases; junction bases not matched to a gene: 11. CDR3 DNA: TGCAGTGCTCCCACAGGGGCCAATAACGAAGCTTTCTTT. It yields the protein CSAPTGANNEAFF.

This clonotype was counted once. The chain couples TRBV4-1 to TRBJ2-6, with D unresolved. This CDR3 is built from 15 residues. The V and J ends lost 3 bases and 2 bases respectively, with 8 bases between them. Germline CDR1 reads MGHRA; CDR2 reads YSYEKL. The DNA of the CDR3 is TGCGCCAGCAGCCACCCAGAAACTGGGGCCAACGTCCTGACTTTC. Residues: CASSHPETGANVLTF.

DNA for the CDR3: TGCGCCAGCAGCCAGGAGTGGAATCAGCCCCAGCATTTT. Its translation: CASSQEWNQPQHF. The rearrangement uses TRBV5-1 and TRBJ1-5; D remains ambiguous. V shed 4 bases and J shed 4 bases, with 9 bases lying between them. Germline CDR1 SGHRS, CDR2 YFSETQ. The CDR3 spans 13 residues.

The rearrangement links TRBV7-2 to TRBJ2-2; 7 nucleotides line up with TRBD1. The CDR3 runs 15 residues. Germline V lookup: CDR1 SGHTA, CDR2 FQGNSA. Trimming removed 5 bases from V and 7 bases from J; junction bases left unmatched: 10. CDR3 residues: CASSRQTGIHGELFF. The DNA of the CDR3 is TGTGCCAGCAGCCGCCAGACAGGGATCCACGGGGAGCTGTTTTTT.

This clonotype was recorded only once. A junction boundary mismatches the germline segment, possibly from a read error. The chain links TRBV10-3 to TRBJ2-1, with TRBD2 identical over 8 bases. CDR1 is ENHRY, CDR2 SYGVKD, per germline. There are 12 residues in the CDR3. The CDR3 region is CTITAGGNEQFF. DNA for the CDR3: TGTACCATCACCGCGGGGGGCAATGAGCAGTTCTTC.

This rearrangement joins TRBV24-1 to TRBJ1-5; tentatively, D is TRBD1 (5 bases). The germline V and J ends were trimmed by 9 bases and 0 bases, with 11 bases remaining between them. Germline-derived CDR1 and CDR2 are KGHDR and SFDVKD. This CDR3 is built from 14 residues. The DNA for the CDR3 is TGTGCCACCCAGGGAACCCTTAGCAATCAGCCCCAGCATTTT. Protein sequence: CATQGTLSNQPQHF.

This clonotype was seen more than once but under ten times. A much larger clonotype is one base distant, so this may be a read error. This chain uses TRBV7-9 with TRBJ1-6; no reliable D call. CDR1 and CDR2 from the germline V gene are SEHNR and FQNEAQ (reference sequence). CDR3 size: 14 residues. CDR3: CASSLDSHKSPLHF. The CDR3, as DNA: TGTGCCAGCAGCTTAGACAGTCATAAGTCACCCCTCCACTTT.

J is TRBJ2-2 and V is TRBV29-1, with TRBD2 identical over 10 bases. Germline V gene data show CDR1 as SQVTM and CDR2 as ANQGSEA. The length of the CDR3 is 16 residues. The junction had 11 bases not matched to a gene; V was cut back by 4 bases and J by 6 bases. The CDR3 sequence: CSVGSPSGSVAGELFF. The CDR3 region has the DNA TGCAGCGTTGGGTCCCCTAGCGGGAGTGTCGCCGGGGAGCTGTTTTTT.

The V gene is TRBV6-5, the J gene TRBJ2-7; no firm D call. This CDR3 has 15 residues. Germline CDR1 MNHEY, CDR2 SVGAGI. Trimming shortened V by 3 bases and J by 2 bases, and 14 bases separated the two germline ends. CDR3: CASSYSRAGPYEQYF. The DNA of the CDR3 is TGTGCCAGCAGTTATTCCCGGGCCGGGCCCTACGAGCAGTACTTC.

The chain uses TRBV2 and TRBJ1-2; D is unclear. This CDR3 is built from 12 residues. Germline lookup yields CDR1 SNHLY and CDR2 FYNNEI. The ends were cut back, 6 bases at V and 5 bases at J, with 10 bases in the middle. CDR3 sequence: CASRDGGYGYTF. CDR3 nucleotides: TGTGCCAGCAGAGACGGTGGATATGGCTACACCTTC.

In regard to this clonotype: A much larger clone lies a single base off, so this may be a read error. V and J are TRBV9 and TRBJ2-1, with D possibly TRBD2 on 5 matching bases. Germline V gene lookup returns CDR1 SGDLS and CDR2 YYNGEE. The CDR3 length is 13 residues. This CDR3 reads CASMGGRNNVQFF. CDR3 coding DNA: TGTGCCAGCATGGGCGGGCGAAACAATGTGCAGTTCTTC.